The 30 T cell receptor beta chains presented below share a single source sample, sequenced in a study of CD8 T cells in ankylosing spondylitis. TCRdb reprocessed the 5' RACE reads with MiXCR, giving one entry per CDR3 protein. The table shows 180,000 or so distinct CDR3 sequences, with roughly 10% occurring only once. The source material was blood, either unsorted or a sorted T cell fraction (not recorded which). The receptors originated from a male donor with ankylosing spondylitis or in good health (not recorded which).

This clonotype was counted a few times. V and J are TRBV9 and TRBJ1-2; D remains ambiguous. V was trimmed by 0 bases and J by 13 bases, leaving 13 bases between them. In germline, CDR1 is SGDLS, CDR2 YYNGEE. The CDR3 extends over 12 amino acids. CDR3 DNA sequence: TGTGCCAGCAGCGTAGGTAAAGATCACGTCACCTTC. Translated: CASSVGKDHVTF.

This chain links TRBV18 with TRBJ1-5; D is unclear. CDR3 length: 15 amino acids. The V gene lost 3 bases and the J gene lost 3 bases, with 12 bases spanning the gap. Germline CDR1 KGHSH, CDR2 LQKENI. CDR3 nucleotides: TGTGCCAGCTCACCCACGACGGACCCCAATCAGCCCCAGCATTTT. This encodes CASSPTTDPNQPQHF.

This clonotype was counted a few times. V gene TRBV5-4 combines with J gene TRBJ2-2; D might be TRBD1 (6 bases). Trimming left V 4 bases short and J 8 bases short, with 12 bases between. The length of the CDR3 is 13 residues. The V gene's germline CDR1 is SGHNT and CDR2 YYREEE (reference sequence). CDR3 sequence (DNA): TGTGCCAGCAGCGGACAGTCTGTAGGGGAGCTGTTTTTT. This encodes CASSGQSVGELFF.

This clonotype appeared many times. V usage is TRBV24-1 and J usage is TRBJ1-1; D call uncertain. CDR3 size: 13 residues. With 6 bases removed from V and 1 base from J, the gap between germline ends came to 8 bases. Germline V gene sequence: CDR1 KGHDR, CDR2 SFDVKD. The chain's CDR3 is CATSRQENTEAFF. CDR3 bases: TGTGCCACCAGTAGGCAGGAGAACACTGAAGCTTTCTTT.

The V gene is TRBV12-3 or TRBV12-4, the J gene TRBJ1-1; D unresolved. The CDR3 spans 13 residues. The V and J ends lost 6 bases and 5 bases respectively, with 13 bases between them. CDR3 in amino acids: CASSWPGRTEAFF. CDR3 bases: TGTGCCAGCAGCTGGCCGGGAAGGACTGAAGCTTTCTTT.

Many counts were recorded for this clonotype. The CDR3 region is CASSAGTGGTDTQYF. The CDR3 DNA reads TGTGCCAGCAGTGCCGGGACAGGGGGCACAGATACGCAGTATTTT. The chain employs TRBV27 and TRBJ2-3, with 10 bases identical to TRBD1. From germline, CDR1 is MNHEY and CDR2 SMNVEV (reference sequence). The CDR3 is 15 amino acids. After removal of 5 bases from V and 1 base from J, the junction contained 3 bases not matched to a gene.

A few counts support this clonotype. The V gene is TRBV15, the J gene TRBJ2-5, with 12 bases lining up with TRBD2. The ends lost 3 bases at V and 1 base at J; junction bases unmatched: 3. Germline CDR1 is LNHNV and CDR2 is YYDKDF (reference sequence). The CDR3 covers 16 residues. The CDR3 nucleotides are TGTGCCACCAGCAGTGGACTAGCGGGATCCCAAGAGACCCAGTACTTC. Protein sequence: CATSSGLAGSQETQYF.

In its sample, this clonotype was seen many times. The V gene is TRBV3-1, the J gene TRBJ2-1, with 7 nucleotides matching TRBD2. V shed 1 base, J shed 6 bases, and the junction held 3 bases outside the gene matches. Germline CDR1 reads LGHDT; CDR2 reads YNNKEL (reference sequence). The CDR3 loop spans 14 amino acids. CDR3 region: CASSQALAANEQFF. DNA of the CDR3: TGTGCCAGCAGCCAAGCTCTAGCGGCCAATGAGCAGTTCTTC.

This clonotype occurred many times. The chain carries TRBV12-3 or TRBV12-4 and TRBJ1-1; the D is unclear. The V and J ends lost 6 bases and 5 bases respectively, with 10 bases between them. The length of the CDR3 is 12 residues. The DNA for the CDR3 is TGTGCCAGCAGAGAAATCAGGACTGAAGCTTTCTTT. Translation: CASREIRTEAFF.

The chain is built from TRBV18 and TRBJ2-1; TRBD2 agrees at 12 bases. Per the germline V gene, CDR1 is KGHSH and CDR2 is LQKENI. The V segment lost 5 bases and the J segment 5 bases; nucleotides outside the gene matches: 4. The length of the CDR3 is 15 residues. The CDR3 protein is CASSMTSGGDNEQFF. The CDR3 DNA reads as TGTGCCAGCTCAATGACTAGCGGGGGAGACAATGAGCAGTTCTTC.

There are many counts of this clonotype. The gene calls are TRBV5-6 and TRBJ1-2, with 10 bases aligning to TRBD1. The CDR3 runs to 14 residues. Germline CDR1 reads SGHDT; CDR2 reads YYEEEE. The V gene end was trimmed by 4 bases and the J gene end by 10 bases; junction bases not matched to a gene: 10. The CDR3 DNA is TGTGCCAGCAGCCTATGGACAGGGGGAAGTGTCTACACCTTC. Protein product: CASSLWTGGSVYTF. Complete variable domain (other parts from reference TRBV5-6 and TRBJ1-2): DAGVTQSPTHLIKTRGQQVTLRCSPKSGHDTVSWYQQALGQGPQFIFQYYEEEERQRGNFPDRFSGHQFPNYSSELNVNALLLGDSALYLCASSLWTGGSVYTFGSGTRLTVV.

The genes are TRBV11-2 and TRBJ2-3; 15 nucleotides agree with TRBD2. Per the germline V gene, CDR1 is SGHAT and CDR2 is FQNNGV. This CDR3 contains 21 residues. The V and J ends lost 5 bases and 5 bases, in that order; junction bases with no gene match: 20. The CDR3 protein is CASSLEDFSGLAGGRRDTQYF. In DNA, the CDR3 is TGTGCCAGCAGCCTTGAGGACTTTTCGGGACTAGCGGGGGGCAGGAGAGATACGCAGTATTTT. The variable domain in full, with the rest retrieved from reference TRBV11-2 and TRBJ2-3, is EAGVAQSPRYKIIEKRQSVAFWCNPISGHATLYWYQQILGQGPKLLIQFQNNGVVDDSQLPKDRFSAERLKGVDSTLKIQPAKLEDSAVYLCASSLEDFSGLAGGRRDTQYFGPGTRLTVL.

This clonotype was detected many times. The V gene is TRBV6-5, the J gene TRBJ2-5, with D perhaps TRBD2 (6 bases). This CDR3 has 14 amino acids. V was trimmed by 0 bases and J by 4 bases, leaving 9 bases between them. The V gene's germline CDR1 is MNHEY and CDR2 SVGAGI. The CDR3 region has the DNA TGTGCCAGCAGTTACTCGACTAGGCTAGAGACCCAGTACTTC. This gives the protein CASSYSTRLETQYF.

Ten or more counts support this clonotype. The chain combines TRBV12-3 or TRBV12-4 with TRBJ2-2; TRBD2 agrees at 13 bases. After removal of 6 bases from V and 5 bases from J, the junction contained 9 bases not matched to a gene. The CDR3 covers 17 residues. In DNA form, the CDR3 reads TGTGCCAGCAGCCATACCCCGGGACTAGCGGGAACCGGGGAGCTGTTTTTT. It codes for CASSHTPGLAGTGELFF.

This clonotype appeared many times. V usage is TRBV12-3 or TRBV12-4 and J usage is TRBJ2-1; D uncertain. The CDR3 has 15 amino acids. V was shortened by 6 bases and J by 0 bases, with 12 bases between the two germline ends. Here the CDR3 DNA reads TGTGCCAGCAGCTTACCTTGGGGCTCCTACAATGAGCAGTTCTTC. The encoded protein is CASSLPWGSYNEQFF.

This clonotype was recorded at least ten times. The chain couples TRBV12-3 or TRBV12-4 to TRBJ2-1, with a tentative D call TRBD2 (5 bases). This CDR3 has 16 amino acids. Trimming left V 4 bases short and J 0 bases short, with 13 bases between. The CDR3 region has the DNA TGTGCCAGCAGTTCATCTTCTAGCAACTCCTACAATGAGCAGTTCTTC. The encoded protein is CASSSSSSNSYNEQFF.

This chain uses TRBV28 with TRBJ2-5, with D maybe TRBD2 (6 bases). CDR3 length equals 14 residues. The ends were cut back, 5 bases at V and 2 bases at J, with 12 bases in the middle. Germline assignment: CDR1 MDHEN and CDR2 SYDVKM. The CDR3 region has the DNA TGTGCCAGCAGTCGAGCGGAGGGGCAAGAGACCCAGTACTTC. This translates into CASSRAEGQETQYF.

This clonotype appeared many times. The chain uses TRBV5-1 and TRBJ2-2; possible D gene TRBD2, 5 bases. The CDR3 is 15 amino acids. The germline gives CDR1 SGHRS, CDR2 YFSETQ. V was trimmed by 0 bases and J by 7 bases, leaving 13 bases between them. The CDR3 sequence is CASSLERLAGGELFF. The CDR3 DNA follows: TGCGCCAGCAGCTTGGAGAGGCTAGCTGGCGGGGAGCTGTTTTTT.

This clonotype came up many times. The V and J genes are TRBV9 and TRBJ2-1; 7 bases match TRBD2. CDR1 and CDR2 (germline): SGDLS, YYNGEE. V was pared by 7 bases and J by 5 bases, with 6 bases of the junction left unmatched. This CDR3 region has 13 residues. In DNA form, the CDR3 reads TGTGCCAGCGGTAGCGGGCTACACAATGAGCAGTTCTTC. Its translation is CASGSGLHNEQFF.

The rearrangement joins TRBV20-1 to TRBJ2-1; TRBD2 is a possible D gene (6 bases). CDR3 size: 15 residues. Germline V gives CDR1 DFQATT, CDR2 SNEGSKA (reference sequence). Trimming removed 5 bases at V and 0 bases at J, with 14 bases between. CDR3 sequence: CSALPGLSSYNEQFF. The CDR3 coding sequence is TGCAGTGCTCTCCCGGGACTTAGCTCCTACAATGAGCAGTTCTTC.

This clonotype was detected ten times or more. The chain has TRBV29-1 and TRBJ1-6; a weak D match, TRBD1 (5 bases). The CDR3 is 15 amino acids. The germline V and J ends were trimmed by 5 bases and 5 bases, with 16 bases remaining between them. The V gene's germline CDR1 is SQVTM and CDR2 ANQGSEA. CDR3 sequence: CSVSQGKGNNSPLHF. Written as DNA, the CDR3 is TGCAGCGTTTCCCAGGGAAAGGGTAATAATTCACCCCTCCACTTT.

Only a few counts were recorded for this clonotype. The chain has TRBV7-2 and TRBJ2-7, with D maybe TRBD1 (5 bases). Germline assignment: CDR1 SGHTA and CDR2 FQGNSA. With 4 bases removed from V and 7 bases from J, the gap between germline ends came to 11 bases. CDR3 length equals 12 residues. CDR3 in amino acids: CASSWGQGEQYF. In DNA, the CDR3 is TGTGCCAGCAGCTGGGGCCAGGGAGAGCAGTACTTC.

In this sample, this clonotype turned up a few times. The genes are TRBV7-2 and TRBJ2-2; D not certain. V shed 8 bases and J shed 0 bases, with 7 bases lying between them. The germline V gene encodes CDR1 SGHTA and CDR2 FQGNSA. The CDR3 length is 13 residues. The CDR3 is CASGNSNTGELFF. The CDR3 coding sequence is TGTGCCAGCGGCAACTCGAACACCGGGGAGCTGTTTTTT.

Only a few counts were recorded for this clonotype. This chain uses TRBV10-1 with TRBJ2-1, with 9 bases that match TRBD1. Unmatched junction bases numbered 2, after V lost 5 bases and J lost 3 bases. The CDR3 sequence is 14 residues long. Germline V gene lookup returns CDR1 WNHNN and CDR2 SYGVQD (reference sequence). CDR3: CASSRDRDYNEQFF. The CDR3 DNA sequence: TGCGCCAGCAGTCGGGACAGGGACTACAATGAGCAGTTCTTC.

This clonotype showed up just a few times. This chain connects TRBV27 to TRBJ2-5; D remains ambiguous. Trimming left V 2 bases short and J 5 bases short, with 15 bases between. Germline CDR1 reads MNHEY; CDR2 reads SMNVEV (reference sequence). The CDR3 contains 15 residues. For the CDR3, the DNA is TGTGCCAGCAGTTTAATGCAAAGCATCCCGGAGACCCAGTACTTC. This codes for CASSLMQSIPETQYF.

This clonotype was counted ten times or more. J is TRBJ2-1 and V is TRBV20-1, with D perhaps matching TRBD2 (5 bases). This CDR3 has 11 amino acids. Germline V lookup: CDR1 DFQATT, CDR2 SNEGSKA (reference sequence). Trimming removed 6 bases at V and 10 bases at J, with 13 bases between. In nucleotides, the CDR3 is TGCAGTGCGTACGGGAATGGGGAGCAGTTCTTC. This codes for CSAYGNGEQFF.

There are many counts of this clonotype. The J gene is TRBJ2-5, the V gene TRBV5-1, with TRBD2 identical over 11 bases. Germline trimming cut 0 bases from V and 4 bases from J; bases unmatched to any gene: 2. The CDR3 length is 15 residues. Per germline, CDR1 SGHRS and CDR2 YFSETQ. CDR3 DNA: TGCGCCAGCAGCTTGGAACTAGCGGGGGCAGAGACCCAGTACTTC. Its translation: CASSLELAGAETQYF. Variable domain in full (rest from reference TRBV5-1 and TRBJ2-5): KAGVTQTPRYLIKTRGQQVTLSCSPISGHRSVSWYQQTPGQGLQFLFEYFSETQRNKGNFPGRFSGRQFSNSRSEMNVSTLELGDSALYLCASSLELAGAETQYFGPGTRLLVL.

This clonotype showed up many times. The chain has TRBV28 and TRBJ2-1; 10 bases align to TRBD1. CDR1 and CDR2 (germline): MDHEN, SYDVKM. The junction had 7 bases not matched to a gene; V was cut back by 5 bases and J by 3 bases. This CDR3 is 16 amino acids long. CDR3 residues: CASSPPGTGDYNEQFF. Written as DNA, the CDR3 is TGTGCCAGCAGTCCCCCGGGGACAGGGGACTACAATGAGCAGTTCTTC.

Ten or more counts support this clonotype. The chain has TRBV29-1 and TRBJ1-3; no firm D call. The CDR3 consists of 16 residues. V was trimmed by 3 bases and J by 3 bases, leaving 18 bases between them. The germline gives CDR1 SQVTM, CDR2 ANQGSEA. Written as DNA, the CDR3 is TGCAGCGTTGAGAGGCGGTCTCCTCTAAATGGAAACACCATATATTTT. Encoded protein: CSVERRSPLNGNTIYF.

This clonotype was found many times. The gene calls are TRBV18 and TRBJ2-2; D gene ambiguous. The CDR3 loop spans 13 amino acids. Trimming pared 0 bases from V and 4 bases from J, leaving 3 bases between. Germline CDR1 KGHSH, CDR2 LQKENI. DNA of the CDR3: TGTGCCAGCTCACCACCCGCCACCGGGGAGCTGTTTTTT. It codes for CASSPPATGELFF.